The next 13 T cell receptor beta chains were all read from a single sample in a study of T cell responses to AZD1222 COVID-19 vaccine. Only in-frame clones appear in the TCRdb table, and some are missing; sequencing was by immunoSEQ multiplex PCR. The sample contains roughly 65,000 clones, 75% to 90% of which appear only once. Sequencing used peripheral blood, obtained 28 days after the second AZD1222 dose. Receptors originate from an adult who received the AZD1222 COVID-19 vaccine.

The CDR3 bases are TGCACCACTAACACTGAAGCTTTCTTT. Protein product: CTTNTEAFF. This chain links TRBV20-1 with TRBJ1-1, with D unresolved. CDR1 and CDR2 from the germline V gene are DFQATT and SNEGSKA (reference sequence). The CDR3 spans 9 residues.

This sequence joins TRBV6-5 and TRBJ2-1; 10 bases fit TRBD1. Germline assignment: CDR1 MNHEY and CDR2 SVGAGI. With V trimmed by 4 bases and J by 8 bases, 11 bases remained unmatched. CDR3 size: 16 residues. The CDR3 coding sequence is TGTGCCAGCAGTTTAATCGGACAGGGGGTTTGGGATGAGCAGTTCTTC. Translated, it gives CASSLIGQGVWDEQFF.

V usage is TRBV11-2 and J usage is TRBJ2-7; a possible D gene is TRBD2 (7 bases). V lost 6 bases and J lost 6, with 9 bases in between. Germline CDR1 is SGHAT and CDR2 is FQNNGV. This CDR3 is built from 11 residues. CDR3 coding DNA: TGTGCCAGCAGGCGGGGGCTCGAGCAGTACTTC. Translation: CASRRGLEQYF.

The rearrangement joins TRBV9 to TRBJ2-5; D is undetermined. Germline V lookup: CDR1 SGDLS, CDR2 YYNGEE. V was pared by 2 bases and J by 5 bases, with 10 bases between. CDR3 length: 13 amino acids. CDR3 region: CASSVVSGETQYF. The CDR3 DNA reads as TGTGCCAGCAGCGTCGTCAGTGGGGAGACCCAGTACTTC.

CDR3 in amino acids: CASSGGLDNEQFF. In DNA, the CDR3 is TGCGCCAGCAGCGGGGGACTGGACAATGAGCAGTTCTTC. The chain employs TRBV5-1 and TRBJ2-1; D perhaps matches TRBD2 (6 bases). The CDR3 has 13 amino acids. Trimming removed 4 bases at V and 5 bases at J, with 10 bases between. The germline gives CDR1 SGHRS, CDR2 YFSETQ.

This chain connects TRBV6-5 to TRBJ1-4; the D gene is possibly TRBD1 (6 bases). This CDR3 has 12 amino acids. The germline CDR1 and CDR2 sequences are MNHEY and SVGAGI. Between the trimmed V and J ends, which lost 8 bases and 8 bases, there was a span of 12 bases. CDR3: CASQGPREKLFF. CDR3 DNA: TGTGCCAGCCAGGGGCCCCGAGAAAAACTGTTTTTT.

The chain combines TRBV10-2 with TRBJ1-2; the D gene is possibly TRBD1 (5 bases). The CDR3 spans 13 residues. Germline CDR1 and CDR2: WSHSY and SAAADI. Trimming stripped 0 bases from V and 7 bases from J, with 9 bases between. CDR3 sequence reads: CASSESGAAGYTF. The CDR3 DNA reads as TGCGCCAGCAGTGAGTCTGGGGCAGCTGGCTACACCTTC.

The chain is built from TRBV2 and TRBJ1-1; TRBD1 agrees at 9 bases. J lost 2 bases, V lost 7 bases, and 5 bases had no gene match. The CDR3 covers 14 residues. Germline CDR1 and CDR2: SNHLY and FYNNEI. In DNA, the CDR3 is TGTGCCAGCACCCGGGGACAGGGAAACACTGAAGCTTTCTTT. This encodes CASTRGQGNTEAFF.

The J gene is TRBJ1-3, the V gene TRBV7-9; TRBD1 might be the D (6 bases). This CDR3 contains 15 residues. V was shortened by 5 bases and J by 0 bases, with 11 bases between the two germline ends. Germline CDR1 is SEHNR and CDR2 is FQNEAQ (reference sequence). Here the CDR3 reads CASSKTGTSGNTIYF. CDR3 DNA sequence: TGTGCCAGCAGCAAAACAGGGACCTCTGGAAACACCATATATTTT.

The genes are TRBV6-5 and TRBJ1-2; D is perhaps TRBD1 (6 bases). The V end was cut by 8 bases, the J end by 8 bases, with 15 bases between. CDR1 is MNHEY and CDR2 is SVGAGI in the germline V gene. The length of the CDR3 is 12 residues. The DNA of the CDR3 is TGTGCCAGCTCTCAAGGGGGTCGCGGCTACACCTTC. It is translated as CASSQGGRGYTF.

This chain connects TRBV5-4 to TRBJ2-3; TRBD2 aligns across 13 bases. Germline V gene lookup returns CDR1 SGHNT and CDR2 YYREEE (reference sequence). The CDR3 is made up of 20 amino acids. The trim removed 4 bases at V and 1 base at J, leaving 15 bases unmatched. The CDR3 sequence is CASSGTGTSGAPRGTDTQYF. DNA of the CDR3: TGTGCCAGCAGCGGTACCGGGACTAGCGGGGCCCCTCGAGGCACAGATACGCAGTATTTT.

The chain links TRBV7-9 to TRBJ2-2, with 8 bases matching TRBD1. The CDR3 loop spans 17 amino acids. The germline gives CDR1 SEHNR, CDR2 FQNEAQ (reference sequence). The J segment lost 4 bases and the V segment lost 5 bases, leaving 12 bases of the junction unmatched. The CDR3 reads CASSLSPGQVSTGELFF. CDR3 sequence (DNA): TGTGCCAGCAGCCTAAGTCCGGGACAGGTTAGCACCGGGGAGCTGTTTTTT.

The chain is built from TRBV29-1 and TRBJ1-1; D is unresolved. From germline, CDR1 is SQVTM and CDR2 ANQGSEA. Deletions cut 1 base from V and 3 bases from J, with 9 bases between. CDR3 length: 13 residues. The CDR3 reads CSVEVGLDTEAFF. The DNA for the CDR3 is TGCAGCGTTGAAGTTGGATTGGACACTGAAGCTTTCTTT.